The 28 T cell receptor beta chains given below trace back to one sample, sequenced in a study of cytomegalovirus exposure and HLA in healthy donors. Primers: 60 Vbeta forward and 13 Jbeta reverse. Data came from immunoSEQ multiplex PCR; TCRdb stores just in-frame clones and leaves some out. The repertoire holds some 170,000 clones, with 70% as singletons. The sample was PBMCs. The receptor source for this set is a young man in good health and CMV-seropositive.

V and J are TRBV11-2 and TRBJ1-1; no definite D call. Trimming cost V 5 bases and J 4 bases, with 14 bases left between them. CDR3 length: 14 residues. Germline CDR1 SGHAT, CDR2 FQNNGV. The CDR3 nucleotides are TGTGCCAGCAGCCTTGGCGGGTTGGGCACTGAAGCTTTCTTT. It translates to CASSLGGLGTEAFF.

V usage is TRBV30 and J usage is TRBJ1-1, with D possibly matching TRBD1 (6 bases). The CDR3 runs to 12 residues. Trimming shortened V by 0 bases and J by 11 bases, and 13 bases separated the two germline ends. Germline V gene sequence: CDR1 GTSNPN, CDR2 SVGIG (reference sequence). CDR3 amino acids: CAWSVQGQGAFF. CDR3 sequence (DNA): TGTGCCTGGAGTGTACAGGGACAAGGGGCTTTCTTT.

This clone was detected only a few times. The rearrangement uses TRBV30 and TRBJ1-6, with unresolved D. The CDR3 covers 12 residues. Germline loops: CDR1 GTSNPN, CDR2 SVGIG (reference sequence). V was trimmed by 1 base and J by 7 bases, leaving 5 bases between them. The CDR3 here is CAWSGRNSPLHF. The CDR3 DNA reads TGTGCCTGGAGTGGCCGGAATTCACCCCTCCACTTT.

The rearrangement joins TRBV5-8 to TRBJ1-6; D not certain. V dropped 2 bases and J dropped 3 bases, with 6 bases sitting between them. CDR1 is SGHTS, CDR2 YDEGEE, per germline. The CDR3 spans 14 residues. Here the CDR3 DNA reads TGTGCCAGCAGCTTACAGTACTATAATTCACCCCTCCACTTT. Protein: CASSLQYYNSPLHF.

Comment on this clone: This may stem from a read error, because a much larger clone lies one nucleotide away. The CDR3 DNA sequence: TGTGCCAGCAGCTGGGCCGGGACAGGGGGTACTGAAGCTTTCTTT. Protein sequence: CASSWAGTGGTEAFF. The chain uses TRBV5-8 and TRBJ1-1, with TRBD1 matching over 11 bases. The germline V gene has CDR1 SGHTS and CDR2 YDEGEE. V lost 3 bases, J lost 5 bases, and 6 bases stayed unmatched. The CDR3 sequence is 15 residues long.

The V gene is TRBV19, the J gene TRBJ1-1; no firm D call. V gave up 5 bases and J gave up 10 bases, with 11 bases separating them. Per germline, CDR1 LNHDA and CDR2 SQIVND (reference sequence). This CDR3 has 11 residues. CDR3 in DNA: TGTGCCAGTAGTGTCGGTCTCACAGCTTTCTTT. Protein sequence: CASSVGLTAFF.

This clone was recorded once. CDR3 nucleotide sequence: TGTGCCAGCAGCTTATCCGGGGGGCCAGGAAACACCATATATTTT. This gives the protein CASSLSGGPGNTIYF. The chain links TRBV7-2 to TRBJ1-3; a weak D match, TRBD1 (6 bases). CDR1 is SGHTA, CDR2 FQGNSA, per germline. The CDR3 is 15 residues long. V was pared by 2 bases and J by 4 bases, with 12 bases between.

This clone appeared a few times. J is TRBJ2-5 and V is TRBV5-1, with 9 bases matching TRBD2. Germline V gene sequence: CDR1 SGHRS, CDR2 YFSETQ. The length of the CDR3 is 15 residues. Trimming removed 0 bases from V and 5 bases from J; junction bases left unmatched: 5. CDR3 amino acids: CASSLVAGGRETQYF. CDR3 nucleotide sequence: TGCGCCAGCAGCTTGGTTGCGGGAGGGCGGGAGACCCAGTACTTC.

This chain uses TRBV28 with TRBJ1-6, with D perhaps TRBD1 (5 bases). This CDR3 has 15 amino acids. V was pared by 3 bases and J by 7 bases, with 13 bases between. The V gene's germline CDR1 is MDHEN and CDR2 SYDVKM. Here the CDR3 reads CASSLEGLGNSPLHF. CDR3 coding DNA: TGTGCCAGCAGTTTGGAGGGGCTTGGCAATTCACCCCTCCACTTT.

This chain joins TRBV4-1 and TRBJ1-4; D unresolved. Germline V gene data show CDR1 as MGHRA and CDR2 as YSYEKL. The CDR3 is made up of 16 amino acids. Trimming pared 0 bases from V and 0 bases from J, leaving 8 bases between. The CDR3 coding sequence is TGCGCCAGCAGCCAAGAAGGCACAGCAACTAATGAAAAACTGTTTTTT. This codes for CASSQEGTATNEKLFF.

The chain recombines TRBV5-1 with TRBJ1-1; 8 bases fit TRBD1. The CDR3 contains 13 residues. Trimming at V came to 4 bases and at J to 7 bases, leaving 6 bases not matched to a gene. The germline gives CDR1 SGHRS, CDR2 YFSETQ. CDR3 sequence reads: CASSLGTGVEAFF. The CDR3, as DNA: TGCGCCAGCAGCCTCGGGACAGGCGTTGAAGCTTTCTTT.

This clone was detected a few times. The chain couples TRBV6-1 to TRBJ1-2; a weak D match, TRBD1 (5 bases). Germline V CDR1 and CDR2: MNHNS, SASEGT. The CDR3 covers 14 residues. V was shortened by 4 bases and J by 4 bases, with 13 bases between the two germline ends. This CDR3 reads CASSGTGVGYGYTF. Written as DNA, the CDR3 is TGTGCCAGCAGTGGAACAGGCGTCGGCTATGGCTACACCTTC.

Here the CDR3 reads CASSPWNGRDSYNEQFF. The CDR3 coding sequence is TGTGCCAGTAGCCCGTGGAATGGGCGGGACTCCTACAATGAGCAGTTCTTC. This sequence joins TRBV19 and TRBJ2-1, with a weak D call TRBD2 (6 bases). The CDR3 is 17 residues long. The V gene's germline CDR1 is LNHDA and CDR2 SQIVND (reference sequence). Trimming cost V 6 bases and J 0 bases, with 18 bases left between them.

The chain couples TRBV4-1 to TRBJ1-4; weak D call: TRBD1 (6 bases). The CDR3 totals 15 residues. The germline CDR1 and CDR2 sequences are MGHRA and YSYEKL. Trimming took off 2 bases at V and 2 bases at J, with 9 bases between the two ends. CDR3 bases: TGCGCCAGCAGCCAAACAGGGTCCACTAATGAAAAACTGTTTTTT. Amino acid sequence: CASSQTGSTNEKLFF.

This sequence joins TRBV5-1 and TRBJ1-2; TRBD1 agrees at 9 bases. With V trimmed by 3 bases and J by 4 bases, 4 bases remained unmatched. Looked up from germline, CDR1 is SGHRS and CDR2 is YFSETQ. The CDR3 runs 14 residues. The DNA of the CDR3 is TGCGCCAGCAGCTCCGGGACAGGGTCCTATGGCTACACCTTC. Its protein product is CASSSGTGSYGYTF.

The genes are TRBV2 and TRBJ1-1; D is perhaps TRBD1 (5 bases). Germline CDR1 and CDR2: SNHLY and FYNNEI. V gave up 2 bases and J gave up 8 bases, with 6 bases separating them. The CDR3 totals 11 residues. The CDR3 is CASSETGEAFF. The DNA of the CDR3 is TGTGCCAGCAGTGAAACAGGCGAAGCTTTCTTT.

The CDR3 nucleotides read TGTGCCAGCAGCTCGCAAGAGACCCAGTACTTC. Encoded protein: CASSSQETQYF. The V gene is TRBV11-2, the J gene TRBJ2-5; D remains unclear. V was cut by 4 bases and J by 2 bases, with 2 bases left in between. Germline CDR1 SGHAT, CDR2 FQNNGV. The CDR3 contains 11 residues.

The V and J genes are TRBV2 and TRBJ1-2, with TRBD1 identical over 10 bases. The length of the CDR3 is 15 residues. The germline V gene encodes CDR1 SNHLY and CDR2 FYNNEI. V was pared by 4 bases and J by 4 bases, with 6 bases of the junction left unmatched. CDR3 nucleotide sequence: TGTGCCAGCAGTGGCGACAGGGGGCAGATCTATGGCTACACCTTC. It encodes CASSGDRGQIYGYTF. The variable domain in full, with the rest retrieved from reference TRBV2 and TRBJ1-2, is EPEVTQTPSHQVTQMGQEVILRCVPISNHLYFYWYRQILGQKVEFLVSFYNNEISEKSEIFDDQFSVERPDGSNFTLKIRSTKLEDSAMYFCASSGDRGQIYGYTFGSGTRLTVV.

The V call is TRBV6-1, the J call TRBJ2-5; D gene uncertain. Trimming pared 2 bases from V and 3 bases from J, leaving 4 bases between. The V gene's germline CDR1 is MNHNS and CDR2 SASEGT. The CDR3 has 12 amino acids. The CDR3: CASSEFEETQYF. CDR3 sequence (DNA): TGTGCCAGCAGTGAATTCGAAGAGACCCAGTACTTC.

Here the CDR3 DNA reads TGTGCCATCACCAGAAGGACAGGGTCGGACTATGGCTACACCTTC. It codes for CAITRRTGSDYGYTF. The chain is built from TRBV10-3 and TRBJ1-2; the match to TRBD1 covers 8 bases. The J segment lost 3 bases and the V segment lost 7 bases, leaving 10 bases of the junction unmatched. The germline V gene encodes CDR1 ENHRY and CDR2 SYGVKD. The CDR3 loop spans 15 amino acids.

The table lists this clone with a count of one. The V gene is TRBV19, the J gene TRBJ2-2; TRBD2 is a possible D gene (5 bases). CDR1 LNHDA and CDR2 SQIVND come from the germline V gene (reference sequence). V was clipped by 6 bases and J by 1 base, with 9 bases between them. This CDR3 is 14 amino acids long. The CDR3 DNA reads as TGTGCCAGTAGAATAAGCGGGAACACCGGGGAGCTGTTTTTT. This translates into CASRISGNTGELFF.

The chain combines TRBV7-3 with TRBJ2-6; tentative D call: TRBD1 (5 bases). The CDR3 is 17 residues long. The germline V gene encodes CDR1 SGHTA and CDR2 FQGTGA. V was cut by 5 bases and J by 2 bases, with 16 bases left in between. The CDR3: CASSKGHGSAGANVLTF. The CDR3 DNA follows: TGTGCCAGCAGCAAGGGGCACGGCAGCGCTGGGGCCAACGTCCTGACTTTC.

The chain joins TRBV7-9 to TRBJ2-1; D is unresolved. The length of the CDR3 is 14 residues. Germline V gene sequence: CDR1 SEHNR, CDR2 FQNEAQ (reference sequence). V was pared by 3 bases and J by 5 bases, with 11 bases between. The CDR3 DNA follows: TGTGCCAGCAGCTTGATGGCACAGAACAATGAGCAGTTCTTC. Translation gives CASSLMAQNNEQFF.

A note on this clone: A read error may produce the germline difference seen at one junction end. V gene TRBV7-7 combines with J gene TRBJ2-3, with 7 nucleotides matching TRBD1. Germline values: CDR1 SSHAT, CDR2 FNYEAQ (reference sequence). This CDR3 has 15 amino acids. The CDR3 bases are TGTGCTAGCAGCCGGGGACAGCTTAGCACAGATACGCAGTATTTT. Translation: CASSRGQLSTDTQYF.

This clone was seen a handful of times. This chain links TRBV18 with TRBJ2-2; TRBD2 is a possible D gene (5 bases). The germline gives CDR1 KGHSH, CDR2 LQKENI. The V and J ends lost 2 bases and 3 bases respectively, with 10 bases between them. The CDR3 sequence is 15 residues long. CDR3: CASSPSTGDTGELFF. CDR3 nucleotides: TGTGCCAGCTCACCAAGTACCGGGGACACCGGGGAGCTGTTTTTT.

The chain recombines TRBV25-1 with TRBJ2-5; D ambiguous. Germline-derived CDR1 and CDR2 are MGHDK and SYGVNS. V was clipped by 0 bases and J by 5 bases, with 10 bases between them. This CDR3 is 14 amino acids long. The CDR3 DNA reads TGTGCCAGCAGTGAATATGCCCTAAGCGAGACCCAGTACTTC. Translating gives CASSEYALSETQYF.

The chain employs TRBV5-4 and TRBJ2-1; the D gene is possibly TRBD2 (5 bases). The germline V gene has CDR1 SGHNT and CDR2 YYREEE (reference sequence). V was clipped by 5 bases and J by 7 bases, with 22 bases between them. The CDR3 consists of 16 residues. The CDR3 protein is CASSSLSQAGLNEQFF. DNA for the CDR3: TGTGCCAGCAGTTCCCTGAGTCAGGCGGGTTTAAATGAGCAGTTCTTC.

This chain links TRBV7-8 with TRBJ1-3; maybe TRBD1 (5 bases). The ends were cut back, 8 bases at V and 4 bases at J, with 24 bases in the middle. Germline values: CDR1 SGHVS, CDR2 FQNEAQ. The CDR3 has 17 residues. CDR3 sequence (DNA): TGTGCCAGCCAACGCCTTGGTGGCAGGGAGGCAGGAAACACCATATATTTT. Translating it yields CASQRLGGREAGNTIYF.